This T cell receptor (beta chain) was obtained from a study of shared clonotypes between healthy human individuals. Study-level information: Every donor yielded three CD4 naive, three CD4 memory, two CD8 naive and one CD8 memory plate. Points from the study as a whole: Of the naive CD4 clonotypes, 4% to 5% were shared across a few donors. Naive subsets typically showed greater estimated richness than memory subsets. Only a few donors were included, so the genetic and exposure-history diversity represented was limited.

Clones were read by immunoSEQ multiplex PCR, and TCRdb kept only the in-frame ones, dropping some. The sample holds just over 2,000,000 clones; 85% to 95% are singletons and the top ten take 0.9% to 1.4%. For this clone: The antigen remains undetermined.

Cells designated naive CD8 were CD45RO-negative and were positively selected for CCR7, with terminally differentiated effector memory CD45RA+ cells excluded. This CDR3 is 11 amino acids long. With 3 bases removed from V and 4 bases from J, the gap between germline ends came to 6 bases. Germline V CDR1 and CDR2: DFQATT, SNEGSKA (reference sequence). The source of this sequence is a man aged 18 to 29 in good health. The rearrangement uses TRBV20-1 and TRBJ1-2; no definite D call. The sample comprised naive CD8+ T cells sorted from blood. The CDR3 DNA is TGCAGTGCTAGCAGCCTCTATGGCTACACCTTC. Translating gives CSASSLYGYTF.